This TCR beta chain emerged from a study of control samples from healthy donors and cancer patients. Profiling relied on immunoSEQ multiplex PCR, and the TCRdb table lists in-frame clones only, not all of them. The data hold about 110,000 clones, with 85% to 90% observed a single time. V lost 0 bases to trimming and J lost 7 bases; unmatched junction nucleotides: 11. This CDR3 is built from 16 residues. Germline lookup yields CDR1 MNHEY and CDR2 SMNVEV (reference sequence). What was sequenced was PBMCs. The TCR sequence derives from a woman aged 60-70 years with lung cancer. The rearrangement joins TRBV27 to TRBJ1-2, with 7 nucleotides matching TRBD1. The CDR3 sequence is CASSLSWGFEGAGYTF. The CDR3 DNA is TGTGCCAGCAGTTTATCTTGGGGTTTTGAGGGGGCTGGCTACACCTTC.